This TCR beta chain was recovered during a study of cytomegalovirus exposure and HLA in healthy donors. All donors participated as healthy donors of bone marrow. CDR3 length equals 14 residues. The V end lost 0 bases, the J end lost 4 bases, and 10 bases lay between the germline ends. Germline values: CDR1 SGDLS, CDR2 YYNGEE. This clone was seen only once. No antigen is known for it. PCR used 60 Vbeta primers and 13 Jbeta primers. Assay used: immunoSEQ multiplex PCR; TCRdb lists only in-frame clones, some missing. Counted here are around 220,000 clones, 65% to 80% occurring once; the ten biggest clones make up under 0.25%. Study conclusions and caveats: When analyzed later, a missense DCLRE1C variant was found to be linked to TCR beta V- and J-gene trimming.

Specimen: PBMCs. The TCR was taken from a girl under 10 years old in good health and CMV-seronegative. The V gene is TRBV9, the J gene TRBJ1-2; D gene unclear. CDR3 coding DNA: TGTGCCAGCAGCGTAGGCCGAGAGGGCTATGGCTACACCTTC. This sequence encodes CASSVGREGYGYTF. Full variable domain (outside the CDR3, taken from reference TRBV9 and TRBJ1-2): DSGVTQTPKHLITATGQRVTLRCSPRSGDLSVYWYQQSLDQGLQFLIQYYNGEERAKGNILERFSAQQFPDLHSELNLSSLELGDSALYFCASSVGREGYGYTFGSGTRLTVV.